This T cell receptor beta chain was identified in a study of blood T cell repertoires in COVID-19. Profiling relied on immunoSEQ multiplex PCR, and the TCRdb table lists in-frame clones only, not all of them. The sample has about 370,000 clones; around 87% are singletons. CDR3 length: 12 amino acids. V gave up 4 bases and J gave up 4 bases; unmatched junction bases: 0. The germline gives CDR1 ENHRY, CDR2 SYGVKD. The J gene is TRBJ2-5, the V gene TRBV10-3; 7 nucleotides match TRBD2. Material: peripheral blood. The receptor's source is a woman in her thirties with COVID-19, enrolled during active disease. DNA for the CDR3: TGTGCCATCAGTGGCGGGAGAGAGACCCAGTACTTC. Translating it yields CAISGGRETQYF.